These 8 T cell receptor beta chains were sequenced from one sample in a study of blood T cell repertoires in COVID-19. Generated by immunoSEQ multiplex PCR, the TCRdb table keeps only in-frame clones and is missing some. This repertoire shows about 190,000 clones, about 77% found once; its top ten account for roughly a sixth. Material for sequencing was PBMCs or T cells enriched from blood (not recorded which). The receptors originated from a woman aged 50 to 60 with acute COVID-19.

The rearrangement joins TRBV4-1 to TRBJ2-7; 9 positions agree with TRBD1. CDR3 length: 13 residues. V shed 4 bases and J 4 bases; nucleotides not matched to a gene: 2. Germline assignment: CDR1 MGHRA and CDR2 YSYEKL. The CDR3 protein is CASSPDRGYEQYV. In DNA, the CDR3 is TGCGCCAGCAGCCCGGACAGGGGATACGAGCAGTACGTC.

The chain joins TRBV11-3 to TRBJ2-3, with 7 nucleotides matching TRBD1. CDR3 length: 15 amino acids. Trimming removed 6 bases from V and 2 bases from J; junction bases left unmatched: 8. Germline V gene sequence: CDR1 SGHNT, CDR2 YENEEA. The CDR3: CASSPRQGHTDTQYF. DNA of the CDR3: TGTGCCAGCAGTCCGCGACAGGGCCACACAGATACGCAGTATTTT.

The chain combines TRBV7-8 with TRBJ2-5; D ambiguous. The V end was cut by 5 bases, the J end by 9 bases, with 16 bases between. The length of the CDR3 is 13 residues. Germline V gene sequence: CDR1 SGHVS, CDR2 FQNEAQ. In DNA, the CDR3 is TGTGCCAGCAGCGTAACGCAAGAGATGTCCCAGTACTTC. This gives the protein CASSVTQEMSQYF.

This clone was counted only a few times. The chain employs TRBV28 and TRBJ1-5; 8 bases fit TRBD1. CDR1 MDHEN and CDR2 SYDVKM come from the germline V gene. The junction had 9 bases not matched to a gene; V was cut back by 5 bases and J by 6 bases. CDR3 length: 15 residues. The CDR3 sequence is CASSADREVGQPQHF. CDR3 nucleotides: TGTGCCAGCAGTGCGGACAGGGAGGTGGGTCAGCCCCAGCATTTT.

The V call is TRBV5-1, the J call TRBJ2-1, with D possibly matching TRBD1 (6 bases). This CDR3 has 15 residues. Germline CDR1 and CDR2: SGHRS and YFSETQ. Trimming took off 0 bases at V and 6 bases at J, with 13 bases between the two ends. The CDR3 DNA reads TGCGCCAGCAGCTTGGCCCCAGGGGCCGTCAATGAGCAGTTCTTC. Amino acid sequence: CASSLAPGAVNEQFF.

The chain employs TRBV18 and TRBJ2-5; 9 bases map to TRBD1. The CDR3 has 18 amino acids. CDR1 is KGHSH and CDR2 is LQKENI in the germline V gene. Trimming at V came to 0 bases and at J to 3 bases, leaving 11 bases not matched to a gene. The CDR3 loop reads CASSPPQWQRQGEETQYF. DNA for the CDR3: TGTGCCAGCTCACCACCTCAATGGCAAAGACAGGGGGAAGAGACCCAGTACTTC.

The rearrangement joins TRBV12-3 or TRBV12-4 to TRBJ2-1; D is unresolved. The CDR3 extends over 12 amino acids. The germline V and J ends were trimmed by 2 bases and 13 bases, with 12 bases remaining between them. CDR3 DNA sequence: TGTGCCAGCAGTTTATACGGTCAGACACAGTTCTTC. It encodes CASSLYGQTQFF.

The sample holds a few counts of this clone. The gene calls are TRBV30 and TRBJ2-1; the match to TRBD2 covers 12 bases. There are 16 residues in the CDR3. V shed 4 bases and J 8 bases; nucleotides not matched to a gene: 12. CDR1 GTSNPN and CDR2 SVGIG come from the germline V gene (reference sequence). CDR3 residues: CAWTNPGLAGMYEQFF. The DNA for the CDR3 is TGTGCCTGGACCAACCCCGGACTAGCGGGGATGTATGAGCAGTTCTTC.